This TCR beta chain is from a study of blood T cell repertoires in COVID-19. Study-wide context: The United States, Italy and Spain were the sources of the acute and convalescent COVID-19 samples. Nucleic acid was either cDNA or gDNA, and it came from T cells, B-cell-depleted T cells, or PBMCs.

The authors' processing: Researchers report that nucleated cell counts were estimated from reference gene primer amplification. This table comes from immunoSEQ multiplex PCR, and its TCRdb copy is limited to in-frame clones, with some not included. V, J and clone size derive from that table, while D and trimming were established from the DNA sequence. This repertoire shows under 200,000 clones, around nine tenths found once; its top ten account for around 3.3%. This CDR3 region has 20 residues. Germline lookup yields CDR1 SGHRS and CDR2 YFSETQ. V dropped 0 bases and J dropped 2; count of bases not matched to a gene: 12.

The chain is built from TRBV5-1 and TRBJ2-2; 11 bases agree with TRBD1. The sample taken for sequencing was peripheral blood. The sequence was obtained from a man between 65 and 80 years old with acute or convalescent COVID-19. As DNA, the CDR3 is TGCGCCAGCAGCTTGGGAGGCGATTCCGGGACAGGGGGTAACACCGGGGAGCTGTTTTTT. Amino acids: CASSLGGDSGTGGNTGELFF.